Below are 14 T cell receptor beta chains sequenced from a single sample in a study of CD8 T cells in Susac syndrome. RNA amounts of about 0.5 to 1 ug underwent reverse transcription with random hexamers. MiXCR, applied by TCRdb to the immunoSEQ multiplex PCR reads, yields one record per CDR3 protein. The repertoire consists of 130,000 or so distinct CDR3 sequences, with about 94% occurring once and the leading ten covering about 0.27%. Sequencing was carried out using CD8+ T cells from PBMCs. These receptors all come from a human donor with Susac syndrome.

This chain joins TRBV29-1 and TRBJ2-7; maybe TRBD2 (5 bases). Trimming left V 4 bases short and J 0 bases short, with 19 bases between. The CDR3 length is 16 residues. Looked up from germline, CDR1 is SQVTM and CDR2 is ANQGSEA. CDR3 sequence (DNA): TGCAGCGTTGGGTTTCTTTTCAGGAGCGGCTCCTACGAGCAGTACTTC. Its protein is CSVGFLFRSGSYEQYF.

The V gene is TRBV7-9, the J gene TRBJ1-1, with D maybe TRBD1 (5 bases). The CDR3 is made up of 14 amino acids. From germline, CDR1 is SEHNR and CDR2 FQNEAQ (reference sequence). Between the trimmed V and J ends, which lost 2 bases and 3 bases, there was a span of 10 bases. In nucleotides, the CDR3 is TGTGCCAGCAGCTTAAACGCGGGGGACACTGAAGCTTTCTTT. As protein: CASSLNAGDTEAFF.

The V gene is TRBV19, the J gene TRBJ2-7; 8 bases are a match to TRBD1. V lost 5 bases, J lost 7 bases, and 7 bases stayed unmatched. Germline loops: CDR1 LNHDA, CDR2 SQIVND (reference sequence). The CDR3 is 13 amino acids. The CDR3 spells CASSWGDRREQYF. Here the CDR3 DNA reads TGTGCCAGTAGTTGGGGGGACAGGAGGGAGCAGTACTTC.

This CDR3 is CSVDRRDGETQYF. Here the CDR3 DNA reads TGCAGCGTTGACAGGAGGGACGGGGAGACCCAGTACTTC. V and J are TRBV29-1 and TRBJ2-5, with D possibly being TRBD2 (6 bases). V lost 3 bases and J lost 5, with 13 bases in between. The germline gives CDR1 SQVTM, CDR2 ANQGSEA. The CDR3 spans 13 residues.

This chain uses TRBV5-1 with TRBJ2-7, with TRBD1 identical over 8 bases. This CDR3 has 12 residues. With V trimmed by 4 bases and J by 5 bases, 2 bases remained unmatched. CDR1 and CDR2 (germline): SGHRS, YFSETQ. CDR3 sequence reads: CASSPTGDEQYF. CDR3 nucleotides: TGCGCCAGCAGCCCGACAGGGGACGAGCAGTACTTC.

The rearrangement joins TRBV29-1 to TRBJ2-7; no clear D gene. Between the trimmed V and J ends, which lost 0 bases and 7 bases, there was a span of 13 bases. Germline CDR1 and CDR2: SQVTM and ANQGSEA. This CDR3 contains 13 residues. DNA for the CDR3: TGCAGCGTTGAAGATCTTGGTGGGGATGAGCAGTACTTC. Its protein is CSVEDLGGDEQYF.

The rearrangement joins TRBV27 to TRBJ2-2; D may be TRBD2 (5 bases). Per the germline V gene, CDR1 is MNHEY and CDR2 is SMNVEV (reference sequence). This CDR3 has 13 residues. V gave up 6 bases and J gave up 6 bases, with 11 bases separating them. The CDR3 region is CASSPPGAGELFF. CDR3 in DNA: TGTGCCAGCAGCCCCCCCGGGGCCGGGGAGCTGTTTTTT.

The chain links TRBV20-1 to TRBJ1-5, with TRBD1 identical over 8 bases. This CDR3 is 15 amino acids long. V lost 0 bases, J lost 5 bases, and 6 bases stayed unmatched. CDR1 and CDR2 from the germline V gene are DFQATT and SNEGSKA (reference sequence). The CDR3 nucleotides read TGCAGTGCTAGAGACCTTGGACAGGGTTATCAGCCCCAGCATTTT. Protein product: CSARDLGQGYQPQHF.

This clonotype was observed once. The chain is built from TRBV29-1 and TRBJ2-7, with TRBD1 matching 7 bases. The germline CDR1 and CDR2 sequences are SQVTM and ANQGSEA. The CDR3 is made up of 14 amino acids. V lost 1 base, J lost 7 bases, and 10 bases stayed unmatched. In DNA, the CDR3 is TGCAGCGTTGAAGGGATGACAGGGTCAAGGGAGCAGTACTTC. Its translation is CSVEGMTGSREQYF.

CDR3 in amino acids: CATSTGLAGGNEQFF. As DNA, the CDR3 is TGTGCCACCAGCACCGGACTAGCGGGGGGTAATGAGCAGTTCTTC. This rearrangement joins TRBV24-1 to TRBJ2-1; 14 bases align to TRBD2. CDR1 and CDR2 from the germline V gene are KGHDR and SFDVKD. The V segment lost 7 bases and the J segment 7 bases; nucleotides outside the gene matches: 5. This CDR3 contains 15 residues.

Here the CDR3 reads CASSVGESNQPQHF. Written as DNA, the CDR3 is TGTGCCAGCAGCGTAGGGGAGAGCAATCAGCCCCAGCATTTT. This chain links TRBV9 with TRBJ1-5; the D is unclear. CDR3 length: 14 residues. Per the germline V gene, CDR1 is SGDLS and CDR2 is YYNGEE. The germline V and J ends were trimmed by 0 bases and 1 base, with 5 bases remaining between them.

The V and J genes are TRBV9 and TRBJ1-2; D is unclear. Trimming took 4 bases from V and 6 from J, leaving 13 bases between them. The CDR3 spans 13 residues. Germline V CDR1 and CDR2: SGDLS, YYNGEE. This chain's CDR3 is CASSPDGQNGYTF. Here the CDR3 DNA reads TGTGCCAGCAGCCCTGACGGCCAGAATGGCTACACCTTC.

The J gene is TRBJ2-5, the V gene TRBV7-9, with D uncertain. The CDR3 sequence is 14 residues long. Between the trimmed V and J ends, which lost 1 base and 5 bases, there was a span of 11 bases. CDR1 and CDR2 from the germline V gene are SEHNR and FQNEAQ (reference sequence). The chain's CDR3 is CASSLVLSSETQYF. CDR3 DNA: TGTGCCAGCAGCTTAGTTCTGAGCTCGGAGACCCAGTACTTC.

V and J are TRBV5-6 and TRBJ2-1, with TRBD1 identical over 8 bases. Germline loops: CDR1 SGHDT, CDR2 YYEEEE. V was pared by 3 bases and J by 10 bases, with 3 bases of the junction left unmatched. The CDR3 runs to 12 residues. The CDR3: CASSSGQGEQFF. Written as DNA, the CDR3 is TGTGCCAGCAGCTCCGGACAGGGCGAGCAGTTCTTC.